This is a list of T cell receptor beta chains from one sample in a study of coeliac disease. The table came from immunoSEQ multiplex PCR; TCRdb's copy has only in-frame clones and leaves some out. The sample carries 4,000 to 5,000 clones, 62% recorded once. Source material: intraepithelial lymphocytes from the gut. The source is a woman younger than 35 with active celiac disease. The CDR3 runs from the conserved cysteine through the conserved F or W. The D gene is left open where the match is weak. The listing skips clone size in some rows; elsewhere it reads once, few, many or a size class.

d_call j_call v_call clone_size cdr3_aa cdr3_nt
TRBD2 TRBJ2-2 TRBV2 . CASSRTSGIGTGELFF TGTGCCAGCAGCCGGACTAGCGGGATTGGCACCGGGGAGCTGTTTTTT
. TRBJ2-6 TRBV11-2 . CATDDKAGANVLTF TGTGCCACCGACGACAAGGCCGGGGCCAACGTCCTGACTTTC
TRBD1 TRBJ2-7 TRBV27 . CASSQGAVHEQYF TGTGCCAGCAGCCAGGGGGCGGTCCACGAGCAGTACTTC
. TRBJ1-5 TRBV28 . CASSWTVLSQPQHF TGTGCCAGCAGTTGGACAGTACTGAGTCAGCCCCAGCATTTT
. TRBJ2-3 TRBV5-1 . CASSPGSTDTQYF TGCGCCAGCAGCCCCGGGAGCACAGATACGCAGTATTTT
. TRBJ2-6 TRBV6-5 . CASSYLVGANVLTF TGTGCCAGCAGTTACCTTGTTGGGGCCAACGTCCTGACTTTC
. TRBJ1-2 TRBV5-6 . CASSLVRTAIYGYTF TGTGCCAGCAGCTTGGTGAGGACAGCGATCTATGGCTACACCTTC
TRBD2 TRBJ2-1 TRBV6-6 . CASSYAGDEQFF TGTGCCAGCAGTTACGCGGGGGACGAGCAGTTCTTC
TRBD2 TRBJ2-7 TRBV4-2 . CASSQDLSGGTRAQYF TGTGCCAGCAGCCAAGATTTGAGCGGGGGGACTCGTGCGCAGTACTTC
. TRBJ1-1 TRBV29-1 . CSVPDTEAFF TGCAGCGTTCCAGACACTGAAGCTTTCTTT
TRBD2 TRBJ2-7 TRBV10-3 few CAISPGGTYEQYF TGTGCCATCAGCCCCGGGGGGACCTACGAGCAGTACTTC
. TRBJ1-2 TRBV19 few CASSISGWRPRHKGYTF TGTGCCAGTAGTATTTCGGGGTGGAGACCACGCCATAAAGGCTACACCTTC
. TRBJ2-5 TRBV29-1 . CSVCTGETQYF TGCAGCGTCTGTACCGGAGAGACCCAGTACTTC
. TRBJ2-1 TRBV5-4 . CTAGQRKGEGSYNEQFF TGCACCGCTGGACAGAGGAAAGGAGAGGGCTCCTACAATGAGCAGTTCTTC
. TRBJ2-7 TRBV2 . CASRRVPRDEQYF TGTGCCAGCAGGAGGGTCCCAAGGGACGAGCAGTACTTC
. TRBJ2-7 TRBV11-2 . CASSLGYSYEQYF TGTGCCAGCAGCTTAGGTTACTCCTACGAGCAGTACTTC
TRBD2 TRBJ2-7 TRBV5-1 . CASSRDWGASGTLRNEQYF TGCGCCAGCAGCCGGGATTGGGGGGCTAGCGGGACCCTTCGGAACGAGCAGTACTTC
TRBD2 TRBJ2-1 TRBV4-1 . CASSLFSGRAGDEQFF TGCGCCAGCAGCCTTTTCAGCGGGAGGGCCGGTGATGAGCAGTTCTTC
TRBD2 TRBJ2-1 TRBV28 few CASSLPSGRLTYNEQFF TGTGCCAGCAGTTTACCCAGCGGGAGGTTAACCTACAATGAGCAGTTCTTC
. TRBJ1-4 TRBV12-5 . CASGSSRGSGEKLFF TGTGCTAGTGGTTCCTCCAGGGGTTCGGGGGAAAAACTGTTTTTT
TRBD2 TRBJ2-3 TRBV6-6 . CASSYLIAGTADTQYF TGTGCCAGCAGTTACCTAATAGCGGGGACCGCAGATACGCAGTATTTT
. TRBJ1-2 TRBV9 . CASSASGPRGGYTF TGTGCCAGCAGCGCGTCGGGTCCCAGGGGTGGCTACACCTTC
. TRBJ1-5 TRBV10-3 . CAISERGGPPGEPQHF TGTGCCATCAGTGAGCGGGGAGGTCCCCCTGGGGAGCCCCAGCATTTT
TRBD2 TRBJ2-7 TRBV30 medium-sized CAWGAGAGGSPYEQYF TGTGCCTGGGGAGCCGGAGCGGGAGGGAGTCCCTACGAGCAGTACTTC
TRBD2 TRBJ2-1 TRBV6-5 . CASSLLAGVYNEQFF TGTGCCAGCAGCCTCCTAGCGGGGGTCTACAATGAGCAGTTCTTC
. TRBJ2-7 TRBV11-2 . CASSLGATYEQYF TGTGCCAGCAGCTTAGGGGCCACCTACGAGCAGTACTTC
TRBD1 TRBJ1-1 TRBV5-1 . CASRRTGGSPEAFF TGCGCCAGCAGGAGGACAGGGGGCTCCCCTGAAGCTTTCTTT
. TRBJ1-2 TRBV28 . CASSDRGYGYTF TGTGCCAGCAGCGACAGAGGCTATGGCTACACCTTC
. TRBJ1-2 TRBV27 . CASSLLYSGLNGYTF TGTGCCAGCAGTTTATTATATTCTGGACTAAATGGCTACACCTTC
. TRBJ2-2 TRBV6-5 . CASSYGQSTGELFF TGTGCCAGCAGTTACGGGCAGAGCACCGGGGAGCTGTTTTTT
. TRBJ2-7 TRBV5-4 . CASSPGHDEQYF TGTGCCAGCAGCCCGGGACACGACGAGCAGTACTTC
. TRBJ2-1 TRBV6-6 few CASSYSSLAPWDEQFF TGTGCCAGCAGTTACTCGTCACTAGCTCCCTGGGATGAGCAGTTCTTC
. TRBJ2-7 TRBV27 few CASSLLPGPHEQYF TGTGCCAGCAGTTTATTGCCAGGGCCCCACGAGCAGTACTTC
. TRBJ1-2 TRBV11-2 few CASSLLVDTPNYGYTF TGTGCCAGCAGCTTACTCGTCGACACCCCAAACTATGGCTACACCTTC
TRBD1 TRBJ1-1 TRBV29-1 . CSVQTGPNTEAFF TGCAGCGTCCAGACAGGGCCGAACACTGAAGCTTTCTTT
. TRBJ1-5 TRBV6-4 few CASSPRDWGRNQPQHF TGTGCCAGCAGCCCTAGAGACTGGGGGAGGAATCAGCCCCAGCATTTT
. TRBJ2-7 TRBV7-3 few CASSSADSYEQYF TGTGCCAGCAGCTCCGCGGACTCCTACGAGCAGTACTTC
TRBD1 TRBJ2-5 TRBV6-1 once CASSEQGAFSQYF TGTGCCAGCAGTGAACAGGGGGCTTTTAGCCAGTACTTC
. TRBJ1-1 TRBV7-6 few CASSLPGEYTEAFF TGTGCCAGCAGCTTACCAGGGGAGTACACTGAAGCTTTCTTT
TRBD2 TRBJ2-1 TRBV18 few CASSPPVQPSGSSYNEQFF TGTGCCAGCTCACCACCGGTTCAGCCTAGCGGTAGCTCCTACAATGAGCAGTTCTTC
TRBD1 TRBJ1-2 TRBV5-1 . CASSLEGGGGYTF TGCGCCAGCAGCTTGGAAGGGGGCGGTGGCTACACCTTC
. TRBJ1-6 TRBV7-2 . CASSPEVYSPLHF TGTGCCAGCAGCCCCGAGGTCTATTCACCCCTCCACTTT
TRBD1 TRBJ2-3 TRBV27 few CASSLFPPQGASDTQYF TGTGCCAGCAGTTTGTTCCCCCCCCAGGGGGCGTCGGATACGCAGTATTTT
TRBD2 TRBJ2-5 TRBV28 few CASSLFPSTSGWEETQYF TGTGCCAGCAGTTTATTCCCCTCCACTAGCGGGTGGGAAGAGACCCAGTACTTC
. TRBJ2-7 TRBV2 . CASSTWTGWRVEQYF TGTGCCAGCAGTACCTGGACAGGTTGGAGGGTCGAGCAGTACTTC
. TRBJ2-3 TRBV28 . CASSLGSSLAARTSTDTQYF TGTGCCAGCAGTTTAGGGTCCTCCCTAGCCGCAAGAACTTCCACAGATACGCAGTATTTT
. TRBJ2-7 TRBV15 . CATSRAGRNYEQYF TGTGCCACCAGCAGAGCAGGGAGGAACTACGAGCAGTACTTC
. TRBJ1-4 TRBV7-9 . CASSFWIEGVTEKLFF TGTGCCAGCAGCTTTTGGATAGAGGGGGTTACTGAAAAACTGTTTTTT